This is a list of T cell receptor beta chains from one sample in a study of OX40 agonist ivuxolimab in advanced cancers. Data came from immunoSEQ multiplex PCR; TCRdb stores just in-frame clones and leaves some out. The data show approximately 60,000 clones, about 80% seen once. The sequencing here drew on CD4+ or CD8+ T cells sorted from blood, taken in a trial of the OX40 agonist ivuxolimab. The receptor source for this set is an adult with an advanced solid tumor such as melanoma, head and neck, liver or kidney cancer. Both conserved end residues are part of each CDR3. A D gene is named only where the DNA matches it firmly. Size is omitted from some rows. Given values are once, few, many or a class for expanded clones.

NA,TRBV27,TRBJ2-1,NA,CASSATGNEQFF,TGTGCCAGCAGTGCAACAGGGAATGAGCAGTTCTTC
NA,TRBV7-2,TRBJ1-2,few,CASSTDRRSIYGYTF,TGTGCCAGCAGCACCGACAGGAGGTCAATCTATGGCTACACCTTC
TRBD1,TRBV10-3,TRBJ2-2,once,CATQGAGDTGELFF,TGTGCCACTCAGGGGGCTGGGGACACCGGGGAGCTGTTTTTT
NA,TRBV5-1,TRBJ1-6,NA,CASSLAEGSPLHF,TGCGCCAGCAGCTTGGCCGAAGGGTCACCCCTCCACTTT
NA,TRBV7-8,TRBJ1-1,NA,CASSLIQGSSTEAFF,TGTGCCAGCAGCTTAATACAGGGAAGTAGTACTGAAGCTTTCTTT
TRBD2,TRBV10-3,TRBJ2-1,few,CAIGLADYNEQFF,TGTGCCATAGGACTAGCGGACTACAATGAGCAGTTCTTC
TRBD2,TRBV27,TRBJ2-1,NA,CASSSSIAGMGYNEQFF,TGTGCCAGCAGCTCCTCTATAGCGGGAATGGGTTACAATGAGCAGTTCTTC
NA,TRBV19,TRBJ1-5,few,CASSIVNQPQHF,TGTGCCAGTAGTATCGTCAATCAGCCCCAGCATTTT
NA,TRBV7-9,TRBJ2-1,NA,CASSLSSGGSYNEQFF,TGTGCCAGCAGCTTATCTTCCGGCGGCTCCTACAATGAGCAGTTCTTC
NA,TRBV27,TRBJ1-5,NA,CASSFGGGGNQPQHF,TGTGCCAGCAGTTTCGGGGGGGGCGGCAATCAGCCCCAGCATTTT
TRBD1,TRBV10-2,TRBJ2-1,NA,CASRSGTVDNEQFF,TGCGCCAGCCGGTCGGGGACAGTGGACAATGAGCAGTTCTTC
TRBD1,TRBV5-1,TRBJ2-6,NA,CASSPRDRGSGANVLTF,TGCGCCAGCAGCCCAAGGGACAGAGGGTCCGGGGCCAACGTCCTGACTTTC
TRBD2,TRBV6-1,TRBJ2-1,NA,CASSAPSGGAAEQFF,TGTGCCAGCAGTGCACCTAGCGGGGGGGCCGCTGAGCAGTTCTTC
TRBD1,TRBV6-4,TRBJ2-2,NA,CASSARTGSGELFF,TGTGCCAGCAGCGCCCGGACAGGGTCCGGGGAGCTGTTTTTT
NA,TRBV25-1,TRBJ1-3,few,CASSEFTVSGNTIYF,TGTGCCAGCAGTGAATTCACGGTATCTGGAAACACCATATATTTT
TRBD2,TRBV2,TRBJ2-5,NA,CASRTSGKETQYF,TGTGCCAGCAGGACTAGCGGGAAGGAGACCCAGTACTTC
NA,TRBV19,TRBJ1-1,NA,CASDPYYREAMNTEAFF,TGTGCCAGTGATCCGTACTACAGGGAGGCGATGAACACTGAAGCTTTCTTT
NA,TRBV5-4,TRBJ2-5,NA,CASTKGDIQETQYF,TGTGCCAGCACCAAAGGAGACATCCAAGAGACCCAGTACTTC
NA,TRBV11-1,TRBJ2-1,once,CASSLRDANNEQFF,TGTGCCAGCAGCCTCCGGGACGCCAACAATGAGCAGTTCTTC
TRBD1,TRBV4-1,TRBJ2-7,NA,CASSQPPGQGGTYEQYF,TGCGCCAGCAGCCAACCTCCGGGACAGGGGGGAACCTACGAGCAGTACTTC
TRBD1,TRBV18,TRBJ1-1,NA,CASSEQGRTEAFF,TGTGCCAGCTCAGAACAGGGGAGGACTGAAGCTTTCTTT
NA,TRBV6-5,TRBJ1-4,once,CASRQDNLNEKLFF,TGTGCCAGCAGACAGGACAACCTTAATGAAAAACTGTTTTTT
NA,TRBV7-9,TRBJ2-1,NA,CASSFPRGDEQFF,TGTGCCAGCAGCTTCCCGAGAGGGGATGAGCAGTTCTTC
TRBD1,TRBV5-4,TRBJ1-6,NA,CASSDRASSYNSPLHF,TGTGCCAGCAGCGACAGGGCGAGCTCCTATAATTCACCCCTCCACTTT
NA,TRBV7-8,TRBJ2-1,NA,CASSPMASPSNEQFF,TGTGCCAGCAGCCCTATGGCTAGCCCCAGCAATGAGCAGTTCTTC
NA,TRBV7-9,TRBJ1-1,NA,CASSQRTADTEAFF,TGTGCCAGCAGCCAACGGACGGCGGACACTGAAGCTTTCTTT
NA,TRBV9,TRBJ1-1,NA,CASSVGHPNTEAFF,TGTGCCAGCAGCGTCGGACACCCGAACACTGAAGCTTTCTTT
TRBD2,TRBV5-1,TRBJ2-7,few,CASSLGGGRAVEQYF,TGCGCCAGCAGCTTGGGAGGCGGGAGGGCCGTTGAGCAGTACTTC
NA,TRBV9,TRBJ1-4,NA,CASSVDRGGGREKLFF,TGTGCCAGCAGCGTAGATCGCGGCGGAGGGCGGGAAAAACTGTTTTTT
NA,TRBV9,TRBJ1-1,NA,CASSVVGDTEAFF,TGTGCCAGCAGCGTAGTAGGGGATACTGAAGCTTTCTTT
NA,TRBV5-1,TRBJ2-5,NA,CASSAQETQYF,TGCGCCAGCAGCGCGCAAGAGACCCAGTACTTC
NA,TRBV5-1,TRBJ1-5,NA,CASSFGGHNQPQHF,TGCGCCAGCAGCTTCGGCGGCCACAATCAGCCCCAGCATTTT
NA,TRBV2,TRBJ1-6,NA,CASSEFHNSPLHF,TGTGCCAGCAGTGAATTTCATAATTCACCCCTCCACTTT
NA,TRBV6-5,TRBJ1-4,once,CASRPPDILKLFF,TGTGCCAGCAGACCACCGGACATTTTAAAACTGTTTTTT
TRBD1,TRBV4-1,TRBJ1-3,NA,CASSQPRGSKFSTIYF,TGCGCCAGCAGCCAGCCCAGGGGGTCCAAGTTCAGCACCATATATTTT
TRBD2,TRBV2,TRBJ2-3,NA,CASGLAGVTDTQYF,TGTGCCAGCGGACTAGCGGGGGTCACAGATACGCAGTATTTT
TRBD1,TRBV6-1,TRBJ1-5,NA,CASSLDRVVQPQHF,TGTGCCAGCAGTCTGGACAGGGTTGTTCAGCCCCAGCATTTT
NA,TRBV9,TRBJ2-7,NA,CASSSWDTSGEQYF,TGTGCCAGCAGCAGCTGGGACACATCAGGGGAGCAGTACTTC
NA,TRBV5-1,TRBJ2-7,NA,CASSLGQDGDYEQYF,TGCGCCAGCAGCTTGGGGCAGGACGGAGACTACGAGCAGTACTTC
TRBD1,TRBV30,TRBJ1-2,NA,CAWGQGAYGYTF,TGTGCCTGGGGACAGGGGGCCTATGGCTACACCTTC
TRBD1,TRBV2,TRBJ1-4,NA,CASGYNRGHNEKLFF,TGTGCCAGCGGATACAACAGGGGGCATAATGAAAAACTGTTTTTT
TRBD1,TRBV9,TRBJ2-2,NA,CASSVDPGDRGTGELFF,TGTGCCAGCAGCGTTGATCCGGGGGACAGGGGTACCGGGGAGCTGTTTTTT
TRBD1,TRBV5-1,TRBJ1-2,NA,CASSPGTGTYGYTF,TGCGCCAGCAGCCCCGGGACAGGGACCTATGGCTACACCTTC
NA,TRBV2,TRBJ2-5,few,CASSKPGGIRETQYF,TGTGCCAGCAGTAAACCAGGGGGGATCAGGGAGACCCAGTACTTC
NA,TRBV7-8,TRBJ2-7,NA,CASSLSGSYEQYF,TGTGCCAGCAGCTTGTCAGGCTCCTACGAGCAGTACTTC
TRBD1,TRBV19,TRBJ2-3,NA,CASSRTGVDTQYF,TGTGCCAGTAGTCGTACAGGGGTCGATACGCAGTATTTT
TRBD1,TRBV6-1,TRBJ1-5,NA,CASSESGGRRPQHF,TGTGCCAGCAGTGAGTCAGGGGGACGGCGGCCCCAGCATTTT
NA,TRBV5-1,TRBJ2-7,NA,CASTPDSEAYEQYF,TGCGCCAGCACCCCGGACAGCGAGGCCTACGAGCAGTACTTC
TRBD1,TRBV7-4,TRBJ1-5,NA,CASSSLPGQRNQPQHF,TGTGCCAGCAGCTCCTTGCCGGGACAGCGCAATCAGCCCCAGCATTTT